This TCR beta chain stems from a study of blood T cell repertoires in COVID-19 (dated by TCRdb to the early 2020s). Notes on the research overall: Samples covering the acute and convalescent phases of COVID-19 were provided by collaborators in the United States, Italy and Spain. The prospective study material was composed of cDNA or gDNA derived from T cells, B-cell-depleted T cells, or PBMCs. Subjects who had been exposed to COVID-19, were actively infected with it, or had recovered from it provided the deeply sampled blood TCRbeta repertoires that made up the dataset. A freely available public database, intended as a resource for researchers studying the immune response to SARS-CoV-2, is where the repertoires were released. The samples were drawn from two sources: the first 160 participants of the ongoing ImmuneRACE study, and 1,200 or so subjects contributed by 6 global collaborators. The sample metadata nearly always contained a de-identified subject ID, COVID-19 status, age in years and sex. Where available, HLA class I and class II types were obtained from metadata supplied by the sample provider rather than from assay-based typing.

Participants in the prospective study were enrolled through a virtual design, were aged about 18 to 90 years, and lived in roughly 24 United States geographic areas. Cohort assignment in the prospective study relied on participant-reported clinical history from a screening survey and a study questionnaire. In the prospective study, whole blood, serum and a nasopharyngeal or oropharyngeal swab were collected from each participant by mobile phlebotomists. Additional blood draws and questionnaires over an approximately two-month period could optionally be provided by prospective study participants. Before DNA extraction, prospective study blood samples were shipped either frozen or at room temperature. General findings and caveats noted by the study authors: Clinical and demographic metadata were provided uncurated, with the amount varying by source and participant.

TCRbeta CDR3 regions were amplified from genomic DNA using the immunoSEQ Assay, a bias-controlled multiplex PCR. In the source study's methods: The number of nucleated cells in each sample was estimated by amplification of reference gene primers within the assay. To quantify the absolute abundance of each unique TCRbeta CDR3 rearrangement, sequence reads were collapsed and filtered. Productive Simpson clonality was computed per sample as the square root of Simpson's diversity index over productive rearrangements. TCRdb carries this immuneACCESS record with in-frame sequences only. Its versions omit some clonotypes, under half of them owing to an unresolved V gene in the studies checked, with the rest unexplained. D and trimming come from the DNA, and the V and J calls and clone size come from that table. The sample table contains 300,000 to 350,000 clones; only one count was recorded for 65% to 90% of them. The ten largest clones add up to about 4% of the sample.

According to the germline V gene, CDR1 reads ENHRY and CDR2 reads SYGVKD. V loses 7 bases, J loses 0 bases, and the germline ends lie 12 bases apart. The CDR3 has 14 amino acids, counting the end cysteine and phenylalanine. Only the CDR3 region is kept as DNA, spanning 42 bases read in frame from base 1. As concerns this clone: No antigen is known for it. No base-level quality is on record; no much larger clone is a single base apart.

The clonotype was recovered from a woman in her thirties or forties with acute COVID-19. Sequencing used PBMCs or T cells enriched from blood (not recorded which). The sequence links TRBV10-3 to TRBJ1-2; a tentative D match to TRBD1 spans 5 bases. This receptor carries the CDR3 CAITEKGSNYGYTF. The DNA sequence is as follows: TGTGCCATCACCGAGAAGGGGTCTAACTATGGCTACACCTTC.